This is a list of T cell receptor beta chains from one sample in a study of T cells in Graves' hyperthyroidism and ophthalmopathy. TCRdb passed the multiplex PCR reads through MiXCR, listing each CDR3 protein once. The data contain 600,000 to 700,000 distinct CDR3 sequences, over 12% of them singletons. The sample comprised blood. Source of these receptors: a woman aged 40 to 50 with Graves' ophthalmopathy. Each CDR3 is given with its conserved first and last residue. Fields, in order: clone size, V gene, J gene, D gene, CDR3 DNA, CDR3 protein. D genes are given only for firm matches. Rows give clone size only sometimes, using once, few, many, or a class for an expanded clone.

many	TRBV13	TRBJ1-2	.	TGTGCCAGCAGCTTAGAACGAGCGACAGCGCCCCAGGGCTACACCTTC	CASSLERATAPQGYTF
many	TRBV2	TRBJ2-5	.	TGTGCCAGGTCGGCGGGGCCCGAACGTGTCGAGACCCAGTACTTC	CARSAGPERVETQYF
many	TRBV6-1	TRBJ2-7	.	TGTGCCAGCAGTGAAGTGACAGGAGCCTCCTACGAGCAGTACTTC	CASSEVTGASYEQYF
many	TRBV7-2	TRBJ2-7	TRBD2	TGTGCCAGCAGCTTAGCAACGGGAGGGCTCTACGAGCAGTACTTC	CASSLATGGLYEQYF
many	TRBV28	TRBJ2-3	TRBD1	TGTGCCAGCAGTGTGACAGGGGGCTCAGATACGCAGTATTTT	CASSVTGGSDTQYF
many	TRBV2	TRBJ2-5	TRBD2	TGTGCCAGCAGGGAGGAAGCGGGGCAAGAGACCCAGTACTTC	CASREEAGQETQYF
.	TRBV28	TRBJ1-5	.	TGTGCCAGCAGTTTATTTGCTGTGGGTCAGCCCCAGCATTTT	CASSLFAVGQPQHF
many	TRBV6-1	TRBJ2-7	.	TGTGCCAGCTCCGCACCTGGCTACGGAACCTACGAGCAGTACTTC	CASSAPGYGTYEQYF
many	TRBV2	TRBJ2-5	TRBD1	TGTGCCAGCATCCGGGACAGGGTGAAAGAGACCCAGTACTTC	CASIRDRVKETQYF
many	TRBV12-3/TRBV12-4	TRBJ2-3	TRBD2	TGTGCCAGCAGTTGGGGACTAGCGGCAATCACAGATACGCAGTATTTT	CASSWGLAAITDTQYF
.	TRBV3-1	TRBJ2-5	.	TGTGCCAGCAGCCAAGAATTGGCCCAAGAGACCCAGTACTTC	CASSQELAQETQYF
many	TRBV30	TRBJ2-7	.	TGTGCCTGGGCCAGGGGTTTCTACGAGCAGTACTTC	CAWARGFYEQYF
.	TRBV20-1	TRBJ1-1	TRBD1	TGCAGTGCTCCGTGGACAGGGGGCGGCACTGAAGCTTTCTTT	CSAPWTGGGTEAFF
once	TRBV28	TRBJ2-6	TRBD2	TGTGCCAGCAGTTTCGGCGGTCTAGCGGCCGGGGCCAACGTCCTGACTTTC	CASSFGGLAAGANVLTF
many	TRBV6-5	TRBJ1-2	.	TGTGCCAGCAGTTACCGGGACGATATCTATGGCTACACCTTC	CASSYRDDIYGYTF
many	TRBV28	TRBJ2-7	TRBD2	TGTGCCAGCAGCCGACTAGCGGGTAAAACCTACGAGCAGTACTTC	CASSRLAGKTYEQYF
many	TRBV6-5	TRBJ1-1	TRBD1	TGTGCCAGCAGTTACTCGGACAGGGGGACTGAAGCTTTCTTT	CASSYSDRGTEAFF
many	TRBV4-2	TRBJ2-2	TRBD2	TGTGCCAGCAGCCAAGAGGCTAGCGGGAGGGGCACCGGGGAGCTGTTTTTT	CASSQEASGRGTGELFF
many	TRBV7-2	TRBJ1-1	.	TGTGCCACGCGTCGGGCAGGTGGAACTGAAGCTTTCTTT	CATRRAGGTEAFF
few	TRBV9	TRBJ2-2	TRBD2	TGTGCCAGCAGCGTTAGCGGGAGGGCCCTCACCGGGGAGCTGTTTTTT	CASSVSGRALTGELFF
many	TRBV30	TRBJ1-3	.	TGTGCCTGGAGTGTAGGTCCCACCATATATTTT	CAWSVGPTIYF
.	TRBV12-3/TRBV12-4	TRBJ1-5	.	TGTGCCAGCAGTTTTGGACTGGAAGGGAATCAGCCCCAGCATTTT	CASSFGLEGNQPQHF
few	TRBV2	TRBJ2-7	.	TGTGCCAGCAGTGAAGACACTATTTACGAGCAGTACTTC	CASSEDTIYEQYF
few	TRBV20-1	TRBJ1-2	.	TGCAGTGCTAGTACCGGACACTCGGCTAACTATGGCTACACCTTC	CSASTGHSANYGYTF
many	TRBV12-3/TRBV12-4	TRBJ1-1	.	TGTGCCAGCAGTTCCGGGGGGTCTGAAGCTTTCTTT	CASSSGGSEAFF
few	TRBV12-3/TRBV12-4	TRBJ1-1	TRBD1	TGTGCCAGCACCCAGGGGGCAGGAACTGAAGCTTTCTTT	CASTQGAGTEAFF
many	TRBV11-2	TRBJ1-1	.	TGTGCCAGCAGCCGGCAGGGATTCGGGGGGTCTGAAGCTTTCTTT	CASSRQGFGGSEAFF
many	TRBV6-1	TRBJ2-7	TRBD2	TGTGCCAGCAGTCCACGACTAGCGGGAGTACGCGAGCAGTACTTC	CASSPRLAGVREQYF
.	TRBV28	TRBJ1-5	.	TGTGCCAGCAGTCGGGACTGGTCGAAAAATCAGCCCCAGCATTTT	CASSRDWSKNQPQHF
many	TRBV6-1	TRBJ2-2	TRBD2	TGTTCTAGCGGGAGCACGAACACCGGGGAGCTGTTTTTT	CSSGSTNTGELFF
.	TRBV5-1	TRBJ1-1	.	TGCGCCAGCACTTTGCTATCAGGAAACACTGAAGCTTTCTTT	CASTLLSGNTEAFF
many	TRBV28	TRBJ2-7	.	TGTGCCAGCAGTGGTCTAGGGGAGCAGTACTTC	CASSGLGEQYF
few	TRBV5-1	TRBJ2-2	.	TGCGCCAGCAGCTTACTGACGAACACCGGGGAGCTGTTTTTT	CASSLLTNTGELFF
many	TRBV18	TRBJ2-2	.	TGTGCCAGCAGCCCCGGGGACACCGGGGAGCTGTTTTTT	CASSPGDTGELFF
many	TRBV6-5	TRBJ2-6	.	TGTGCCAGCAGTTATCCCGGGACCTCTGGGGCCAACGTCCTGACTTTC	CASSYPGTSGANVLTF
.	TRBV11-1	TRBJ2-2	.	TGTGCCAGCAGCGGAGGGGGACAGACGAACACCGGGGAGCTGTTTTTT	CASSGGGQTNTGELFF
many	TRBV28	TRBJ2-7	TRBD2	TGTGCCAGCAGTTTATGGGCGGGGGGCGAGCAGTACTTC	CASSLWAGGEQYF
.	TRBV5-6	TRBJ2-7	TRBD2	TGTGCCAGCAGCTCGCCGGGACTAGCGGGAGGACCCAAATACGAGCAGTACTTC	CASSSPGLAGGPKYEQYF
many	TRBV7-7	TRBJ1-1	.	TGTGCTAGCAGCCTTGCCCCAGGCTCTGAAGCTTTCTTT	CASSLAPGSEAFF
.	TRBV20-1	TRBJ2-5	.	TGCAGTGCTAGAGATCTAGGTAAAGAGACCCAGTACTTC	CSARDLGKETQYF
.	TRBV6-1	TRBJ1-1	.	TGTGCCAGCAGTCCTCAATCTTGGCCTGAAGCTTTCTTT	CASSPQSWPEAFF
.	TRBV6-1	TRBJ1-1	.	TGTGCCAGCAGTGAAGGGATAAGGAACACCGAAGCTTTCTTT	CASSEGIRNTEAFF
.	TRBV6-1	TRBJ1-5	.	TGTGCCATCAGTGGGGGCGGTCTGGAGGGGCCCCAGCATTTT	CAISGGGLEGPQHF